This T cell receptor (beta chain) stems from a study of blood T cell repertoires in COVID-19. About the research overall: In each case, the material was cDNA or gDNA derived from T cells, B-cell-depleted T cells, or PBMCs.

This clone occurred a few times. Per the original data handling: Reference gene primer amplification gave nucleated cell count estimates. The protocol was immunoSEQ multiplex PCR, while the TCRdb copy is restricted to in-frame clones and leaves out a portion. V, J and clone size were drawn from that table, and D and trimming were deduced from the DNA. This table holds roughly 200,000 clones, roughly 80% found once. This CDR3 region has 17 residues. Germline lookup yields CDR1 LGHNA and CDR2 YNFKEQ. With 3 bases clipped from V and 0 bases from J, the junction kept 6 bases outside the gene matches. Sequenced material: peripheral blood. The TCR was taken from an elderly woman with active or convalescent COVID-19. The chain has TRBV4-2 and TRBJ1-2, with 11 bases matching TRBD1. As DNA, the CDR3 is TGTGCCAGCAGCCACCCGGGACAGGGGGATGCTAACTATGGCTACACCTTC. Amino acids: CASSHPGQGDANYGYTF.